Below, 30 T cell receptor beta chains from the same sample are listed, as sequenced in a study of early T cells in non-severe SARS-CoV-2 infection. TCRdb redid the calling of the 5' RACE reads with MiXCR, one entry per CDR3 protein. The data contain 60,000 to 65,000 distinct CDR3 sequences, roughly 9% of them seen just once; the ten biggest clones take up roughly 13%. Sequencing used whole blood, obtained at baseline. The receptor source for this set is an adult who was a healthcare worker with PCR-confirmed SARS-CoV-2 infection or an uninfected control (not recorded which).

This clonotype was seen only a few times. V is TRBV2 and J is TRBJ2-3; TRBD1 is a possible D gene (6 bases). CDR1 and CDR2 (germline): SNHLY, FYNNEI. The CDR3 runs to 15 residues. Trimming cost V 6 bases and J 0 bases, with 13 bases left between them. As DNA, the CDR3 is TGTGCCAGCAGCAATACAGGGTTTAGCACAGATACGCAGTATTTT. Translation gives CASSNTGFSTDTQYF. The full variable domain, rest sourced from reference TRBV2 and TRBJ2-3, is EPEVTQTPSHQVTQMGQEVILRCVPISNHLYFYWYRQILGQKVEFLVSFYNNEISEKSEIFDDQFSVERPDGSNFTLKIRSTKLEDSAMYFCASSNTGFSTDTQYFGPGTRLTVL.

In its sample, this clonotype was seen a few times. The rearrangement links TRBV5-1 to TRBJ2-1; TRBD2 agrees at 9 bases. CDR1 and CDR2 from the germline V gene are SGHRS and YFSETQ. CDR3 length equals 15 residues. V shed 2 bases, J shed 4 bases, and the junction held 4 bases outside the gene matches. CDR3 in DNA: TGCGCCAGCAGCTTAGCTAGCGGGACATACAATGAGCAGTTCTTC. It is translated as CASSLASGTYNEQFF. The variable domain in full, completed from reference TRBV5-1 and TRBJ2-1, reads KAGVTQTPRYLIKTRGQQVTLSCSPISGHRSVSWYQQTPGQGLQFLFEYFSETQRNKGNFPGRFSGRQFSNSRSEMNVSTLELGDSALYLCASSLASGTYNEQFFGPGTRLTVL.

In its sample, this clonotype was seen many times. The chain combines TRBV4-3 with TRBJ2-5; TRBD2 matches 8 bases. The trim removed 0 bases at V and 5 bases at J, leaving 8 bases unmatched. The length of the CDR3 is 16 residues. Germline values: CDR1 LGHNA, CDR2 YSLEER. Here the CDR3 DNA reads TGCGCCAGCAGCCAAGATTGGCGGGAGGATGTGGAGACCCAGTACTTC. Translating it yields CASSQDWREDVETQYF.

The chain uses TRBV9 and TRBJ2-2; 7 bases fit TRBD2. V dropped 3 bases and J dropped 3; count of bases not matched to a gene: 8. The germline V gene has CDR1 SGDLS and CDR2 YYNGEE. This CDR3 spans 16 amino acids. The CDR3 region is CASSAFLAGDTGELFF. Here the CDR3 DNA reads TGTGCCAGCAGCGCCTTCCTGGCGGGAGACACCGGGGAGCTGTTTTTT.

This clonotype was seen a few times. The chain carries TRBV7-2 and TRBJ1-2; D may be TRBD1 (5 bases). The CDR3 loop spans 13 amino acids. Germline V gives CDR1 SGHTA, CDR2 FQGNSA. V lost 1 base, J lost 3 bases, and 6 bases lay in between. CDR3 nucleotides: TGTGCCAGCAGCTTAGGACAGTACTATGGCTACACCTTC. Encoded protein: CASSLGQYYGYTF.

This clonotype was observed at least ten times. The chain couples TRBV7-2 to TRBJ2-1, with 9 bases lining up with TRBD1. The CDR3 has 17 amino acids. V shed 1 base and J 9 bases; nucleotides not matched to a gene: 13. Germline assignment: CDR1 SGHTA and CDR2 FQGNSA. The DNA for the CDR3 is TGTGCCAGCAGCTTAGTTAGCCCCTGGAAGACAGGGGGTGAGCAGTTCTTC. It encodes CASSLVSPWKTGGEQFF.

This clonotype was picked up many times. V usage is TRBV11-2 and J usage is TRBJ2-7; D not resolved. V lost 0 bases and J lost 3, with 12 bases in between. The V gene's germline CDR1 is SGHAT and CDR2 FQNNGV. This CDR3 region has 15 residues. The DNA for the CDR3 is TGTGCCAGCAGCTTAGATAGTACAGAATTCTACGAGCAGTACTTC. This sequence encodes CASSLDSTEFYEQYF.

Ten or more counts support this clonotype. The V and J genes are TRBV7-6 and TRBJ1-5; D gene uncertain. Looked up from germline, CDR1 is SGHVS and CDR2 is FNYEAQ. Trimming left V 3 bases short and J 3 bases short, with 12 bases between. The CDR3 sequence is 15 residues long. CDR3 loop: CASSLSIETNQPQHF. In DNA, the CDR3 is TGTGCCAGCAGCTTGTCTATTGAGACCAATCAGCCCCAGCATTTT.

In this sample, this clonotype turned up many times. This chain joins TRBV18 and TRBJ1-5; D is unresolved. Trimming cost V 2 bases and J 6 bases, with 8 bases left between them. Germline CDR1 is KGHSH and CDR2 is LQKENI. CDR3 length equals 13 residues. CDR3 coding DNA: TGTGCCAGCTCACCAAGTCAGGCTCAGCCCCAGCATTTT. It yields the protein CASSPSQAQPQHF.

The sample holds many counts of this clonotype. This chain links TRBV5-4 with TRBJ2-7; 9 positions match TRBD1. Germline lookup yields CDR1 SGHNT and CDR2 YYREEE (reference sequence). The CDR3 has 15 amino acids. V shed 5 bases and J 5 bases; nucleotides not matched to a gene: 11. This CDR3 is CASSSPGQGVNEQYF. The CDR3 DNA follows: TGTGCCAGCAGTTCACCGGGACAGGGAGTGAACGAGCAGTACTTC. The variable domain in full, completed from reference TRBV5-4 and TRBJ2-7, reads ETGVTQSPTHLIKTRGQQVTLRCSSQSGHNTVSWYQQALGQGPQFIFQYYREEENGRGNFPPRFSGLQFPNYSSELNVNALELDDSALYLCASSSPGQGVNEQYFGPGTRLTVT.

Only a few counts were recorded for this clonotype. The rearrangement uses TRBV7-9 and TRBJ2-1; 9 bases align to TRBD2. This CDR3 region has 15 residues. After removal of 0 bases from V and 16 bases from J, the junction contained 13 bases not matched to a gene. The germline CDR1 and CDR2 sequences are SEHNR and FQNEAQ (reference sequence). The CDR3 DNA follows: TGTGCCAGCAGCTTAGCCCTAGCGGGATTCCGTGGGCACTTCTTC. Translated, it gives CASSLALAGFRGHFF.

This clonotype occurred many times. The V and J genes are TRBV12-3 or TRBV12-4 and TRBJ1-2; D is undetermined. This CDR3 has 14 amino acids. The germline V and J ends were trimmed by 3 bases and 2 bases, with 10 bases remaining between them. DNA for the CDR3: TGTGCCAGCAGTTTGGGCAGTTTAAACTATGGCTACACCTTC. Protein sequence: CASSLGSLNYGYTF.

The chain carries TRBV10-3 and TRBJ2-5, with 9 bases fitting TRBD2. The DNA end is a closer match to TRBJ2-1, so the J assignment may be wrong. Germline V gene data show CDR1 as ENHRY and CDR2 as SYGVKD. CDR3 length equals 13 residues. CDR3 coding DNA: TGTGCCATCAGCCCAGCGGGAGGAGAGACCCAGTTCTTC. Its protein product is CAISPAGGETQFF.

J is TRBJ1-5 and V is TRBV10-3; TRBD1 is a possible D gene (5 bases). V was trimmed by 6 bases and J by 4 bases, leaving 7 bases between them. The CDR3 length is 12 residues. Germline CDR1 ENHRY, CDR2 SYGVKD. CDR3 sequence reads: CAIRGVNQPQHF. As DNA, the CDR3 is TGTGCCATCAGAGGGGTAAATCAGCCCCAGCATTTT.

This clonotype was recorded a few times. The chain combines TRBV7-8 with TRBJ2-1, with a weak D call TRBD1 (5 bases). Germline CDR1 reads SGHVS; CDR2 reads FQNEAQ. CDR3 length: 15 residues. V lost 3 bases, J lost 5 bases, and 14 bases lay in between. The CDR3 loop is CASSFMAGLNNEQFF. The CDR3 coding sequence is TGTGCCAGCAGCTTTATGGCAGGGCTGAACAATGAGCAGTTCTTC.

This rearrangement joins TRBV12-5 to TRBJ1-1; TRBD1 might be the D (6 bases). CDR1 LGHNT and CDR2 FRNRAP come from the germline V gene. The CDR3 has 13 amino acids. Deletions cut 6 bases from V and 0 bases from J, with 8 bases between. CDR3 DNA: TGTGCTAGTGGAACAGGGATGAACACTGAAGCTTTCTTT. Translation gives CASGTGMNTEAFF.

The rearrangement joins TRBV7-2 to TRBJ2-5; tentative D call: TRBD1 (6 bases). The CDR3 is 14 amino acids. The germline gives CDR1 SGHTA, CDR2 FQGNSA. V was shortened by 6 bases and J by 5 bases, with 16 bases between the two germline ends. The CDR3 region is CASRTGTSSETQYF. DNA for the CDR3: TGTGCCAGCAGAACCGGGACAAGTTCCGAGACCCAGTACTTC. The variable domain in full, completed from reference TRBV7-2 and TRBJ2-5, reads GAGVSQSPSNKVTEKGKDVELRCDPISGHTALYWYRQSLGQGLEFLIYFQGNSAPDKSGLPSDRFSAERTGGSVSTLTIQRTQQEDSAVYLCASRTGTSSETQYFGPGTRLLVL.

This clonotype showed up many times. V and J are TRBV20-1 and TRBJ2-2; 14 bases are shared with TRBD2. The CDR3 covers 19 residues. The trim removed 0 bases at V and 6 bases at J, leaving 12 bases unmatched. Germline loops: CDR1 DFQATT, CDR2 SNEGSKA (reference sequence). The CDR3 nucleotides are TGCAGTGCTAGAGAAATCCGACTAGCGGGAGGGCCTAGAGCCGGGGAGCTGTTTTTT. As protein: CSAREIRLAGGPRAGELFF.

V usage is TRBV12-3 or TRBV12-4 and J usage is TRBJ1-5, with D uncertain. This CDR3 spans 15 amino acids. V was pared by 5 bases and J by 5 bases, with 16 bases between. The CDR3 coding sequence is TGTGCCAGCAGTCCGGACGGCCAAAGCTATCAGCCCCAGCATTTT. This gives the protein CASSPDGQSYQPQHF.

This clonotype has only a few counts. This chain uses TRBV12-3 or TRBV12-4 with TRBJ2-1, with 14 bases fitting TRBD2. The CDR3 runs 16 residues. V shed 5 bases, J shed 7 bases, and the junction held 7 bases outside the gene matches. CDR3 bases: TGTGCCAGCAGTCCAGGGACTAGCGGGAGTTTAAATGAGCAGTTCTTC. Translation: CASSPGTSGSLNEQFF.

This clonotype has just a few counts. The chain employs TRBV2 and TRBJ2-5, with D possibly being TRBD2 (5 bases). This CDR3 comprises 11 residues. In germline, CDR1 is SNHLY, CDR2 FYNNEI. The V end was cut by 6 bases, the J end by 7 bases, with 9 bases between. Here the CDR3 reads CASSSAGTQYF. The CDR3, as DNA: TGTGCCAGCAGCTCGGCGGGGACCCAGTACTTC.

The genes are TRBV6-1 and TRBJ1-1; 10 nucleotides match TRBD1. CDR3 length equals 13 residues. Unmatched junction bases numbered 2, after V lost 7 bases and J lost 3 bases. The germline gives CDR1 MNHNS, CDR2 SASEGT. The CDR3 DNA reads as TGTGCCAGCATAGGACAGGGGGACACTGAAGCTTTCTTT. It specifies CASIGQGDTEAFF.

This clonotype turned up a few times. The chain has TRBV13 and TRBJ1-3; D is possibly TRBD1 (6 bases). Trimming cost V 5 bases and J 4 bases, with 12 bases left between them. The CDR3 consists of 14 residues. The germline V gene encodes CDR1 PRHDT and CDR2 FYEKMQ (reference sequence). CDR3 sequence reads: CASSLRGGGNTIYF. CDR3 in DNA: TGTGCCAGCAGCCTCAGGGGAGGAGGAAACACCATATATTTT.

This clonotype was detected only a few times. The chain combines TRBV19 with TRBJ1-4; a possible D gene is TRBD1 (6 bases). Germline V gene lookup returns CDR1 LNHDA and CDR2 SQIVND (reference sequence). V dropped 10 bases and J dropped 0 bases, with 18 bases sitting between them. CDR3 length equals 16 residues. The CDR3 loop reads CATPTGVSATNEKLFF. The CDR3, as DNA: TGTGCCACCCCGACAGGTGTTTCTGCAACTAATGAAAAACTGTTTTTT.

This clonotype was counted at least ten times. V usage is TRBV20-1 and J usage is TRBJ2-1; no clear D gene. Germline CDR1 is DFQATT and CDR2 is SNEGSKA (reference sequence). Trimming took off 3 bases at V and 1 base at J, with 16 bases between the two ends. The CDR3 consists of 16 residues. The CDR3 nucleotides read TGCAGTGCTAGGATGCGCCGCGCCATATCCTACAATGAGCAGTTCTTC. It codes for CSARMRRAISYNEQFF.

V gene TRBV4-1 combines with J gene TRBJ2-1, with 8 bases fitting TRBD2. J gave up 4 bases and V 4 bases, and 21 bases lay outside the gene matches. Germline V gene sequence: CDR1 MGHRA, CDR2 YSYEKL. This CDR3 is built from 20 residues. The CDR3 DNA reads TGCGCCAGCAGCCCTAGGGCCCTGCGAACCGGGACTAGTGGGTACAATGAGCAGTTCTTC. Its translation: CASSPRALRTGTSGYNEQFF.

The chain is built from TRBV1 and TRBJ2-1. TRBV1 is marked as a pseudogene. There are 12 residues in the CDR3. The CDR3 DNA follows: TGCACCAGCAGCCAAGACGGGTACGGGCAGTTCTTC. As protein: CTSSQDGYGQFF.

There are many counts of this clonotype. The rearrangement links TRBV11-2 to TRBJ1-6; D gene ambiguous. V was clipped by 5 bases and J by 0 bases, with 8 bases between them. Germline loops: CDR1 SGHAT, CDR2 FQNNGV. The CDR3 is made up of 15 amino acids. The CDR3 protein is CASSPEGSYNSPLHF. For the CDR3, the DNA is TGTGCCAGCAGCCCAGAAGGCTCCTATAATTCACCCCTCCACTTT.

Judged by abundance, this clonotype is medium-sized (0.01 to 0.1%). The CDR3 coding sequence is TGTGCCAGCAGCTCGACGGGACAGGGTTTCAATGAGCAGTTCTTC. It specifies CASSSTGQGFNEQFF. The rearrangement uses TRBV7-6 and TRBJ2-1; 9 positions agree with TRBD1. CDR1 and CDR2 from the germline V gene are SGHVS and FNYEAQ. This CDR3 region has 15 residues. Germline trimming cut 4 bases from V and 6 bases from J; bases unmatched to any gene: 7.

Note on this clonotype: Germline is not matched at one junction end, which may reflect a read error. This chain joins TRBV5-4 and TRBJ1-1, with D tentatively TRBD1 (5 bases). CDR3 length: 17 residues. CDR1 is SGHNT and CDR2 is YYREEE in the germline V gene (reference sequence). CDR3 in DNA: TGTGCCAGCAGCATGATATATTTAGGGGTTGAGAACACTGGAGCTTTCTTT. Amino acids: CASSMIYLGVENTGAFF.